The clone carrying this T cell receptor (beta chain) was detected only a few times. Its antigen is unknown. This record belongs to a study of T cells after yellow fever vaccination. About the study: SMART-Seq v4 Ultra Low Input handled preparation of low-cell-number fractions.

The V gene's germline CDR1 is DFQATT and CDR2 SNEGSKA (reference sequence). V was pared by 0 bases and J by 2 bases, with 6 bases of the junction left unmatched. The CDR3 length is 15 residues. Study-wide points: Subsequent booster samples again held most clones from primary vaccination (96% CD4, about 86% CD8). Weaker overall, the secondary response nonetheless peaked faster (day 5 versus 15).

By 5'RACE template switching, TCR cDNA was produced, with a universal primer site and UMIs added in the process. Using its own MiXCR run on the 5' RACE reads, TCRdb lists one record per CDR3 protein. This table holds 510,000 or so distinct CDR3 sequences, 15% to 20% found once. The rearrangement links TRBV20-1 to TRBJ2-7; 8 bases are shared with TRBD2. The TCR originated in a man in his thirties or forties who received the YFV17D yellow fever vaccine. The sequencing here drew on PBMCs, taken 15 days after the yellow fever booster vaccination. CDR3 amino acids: CSARDVFSGAYEQYF. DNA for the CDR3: TGCAGTGCTAGAGATGTTTTTAGCGGGGCCTACGAGCAGTACTTC.